These T cell receptor beta chains were read from a single sample in a study of spatial heterogeneity in lung cancer. TCRdb independently ran MiXCR on the 5' RACE reads; one entry per CDR3 protein. The table has approximately 52,000 distinct CDR3 sequences, less than 6% seen once. The source material was PBMCs, sampled at surgery. The receptors stem from a male donor with early-stage non-small cell lung cancer. CDR3s include the opening cysteine and the closing phenylalanine or tryptophan. D genes are given only for firm matches. Size is stated for part of the rows, as once, few or many counts, or as a class when the clone is expanded.

>many|NA|TRBJ1-4|TRBV12-3/TRBV12-4
TGTGCCAGCAGCCCACAGGGTCAAGCTAATGAAAAACTGTTTTTT
CASSPQGQANEKLFF
>NA|NA|TRBJ1-5|TRBV28
TGTGCCAGCGAGTCCCGACAGGCCGTGATTTTT
CASESRQAVIF
>many|NA|TRBJ1-1|TRBV3-1
TGTGCCAGCAGCCAGAGGGGTGAGGTCGCTGAAGCTTTCTTT
CASSQRGEVAEAFF
>many|TRBD1|TRBJ2-1|TRBV9
TGTGCCAGCAGCGTCGGGACAGACTACAATGAGCAGTTCTTC
CASSVGTDYNEQFF
>many|TRBD1|TRBJ2-7|TRBV19
TGTGCCAGTAGTGTACCAGGGACAGGGGAGTACGAGCAGTACTTC
CASSVPGTGEYEQYF
>NA|NA|TRBJ1-1|TRBV20-1
TGCAGTGCGAGACGGGAGAACACTGAAGCTTTCTTT
CSARRENTEAFF
>many|TRBD2|TRBJ2-3|TRBV5-1
TGCGCCAGCAGCTTGGCGTCTGCGGGAGCGGGCACAGATACGCAGTATTTT
CASSLASAGAGTDTQYF
>many|NA|TRBJ1-6|TRBV12-3/TRBV12-4
TGTGCCAGCAGTTTTCTTTCCACTGGATATCAAAATTCACCCCTCCACTTT
CASSFLSTGYQNSPLHF
>many|TRBD1|TRBJ2-3|TRBV5-8
TGTGCCAGCAGCGGACAGGGTGCAGATACGCAGTATTTT
CASSGQGADTQYF
>few|TRBD2|TRBJ2-1|TRBV24-1
TGTGCCACCAGTGATTATGGGACTAGCGGAGATGAGCAGTTCTTC
CATSDYGTSGDEQFF
>many|NA|TRBJ2-2|TRBV6-2/TRBV6-3
TGTGCCAGCCTCCGGGAGATCAACACCGGGGAGCTGTTTTTT
CASLREINTGELFF
>many|TRBD2|TRBJ2-5|TRBV9
TGTGCCAGCAGCGAGGGACTAGCCTATGAGACCCAGTACTTC
CASSEGLAYETQYF
>many|TRBD1|TRBJ2-7|TRBV5-1
TGCGCCAGCAGCCCGAGAGGGGGCGGACAGGAGCAGTACTTC
CASSPRGGGQEQYF
>many|NA|TRBJ1-5|TRBV18
TGTGCCAGCTCACCGCGTCAGGGGCTTAATCAGCCCCAGCATTTT
CASSPRQGLNQPQHF
>many|TRBD1|TRBJ1-5|TRBV5-5
TGTGCCAGCGGCCAGACAGGGTCGGGCAATCAGCCCCAGCATTTT
CASGQTGSGNQPQHF
>many|TRBD1|TRBJ2-7|TRBV18
TGTGCCAGCTCACCCCAAACCCCGGGACAGGGGATCTACGAGCAGTACTTC
CASSPQTPGQGIYEQYF
>NA|TRBD1|TRBJ2-7|TRBV5-4
TGTGCCAGCAGCTCCCCCGGGACAGGGGTTGGCGAGCAGTACTTC
CASSSPGTGVGEQYF
>many|NA|TRBJ1-2|TRBV7-9
TGTGCCAGCAGCTTACCCGACAAGGCCTATGGCTACACCTTC
CASSLPDKAYGYTF
>many|TRBD1|TRBJ1-2|TRBV29-1
TGCAGCGTGGGACAGGGGGCGCTCGGCTACACCTTC
CSVGQGALGYTF
>many|NA|TRBJ2-5|TRBV27
TGTGCCAGCAGTTTATGGGCAACCCAAGAGACCCAGTACTTC
CASSLWATQETQYF
>NA|NA|TRBJ2-2|TRBV4-3
TGCGCCAGCAGCCAAGAGGTCGGGGGCAACACCGGGGAGCTGTTTTTT
CASSQEVGGNTGELFF
>many|NA|TRBJ1-4|TRBV29-1
TGCAGCGTTGTCTCCCCCTTTAATGAAAAACTGTTTTTT
CSVVSPFNEKLFF
>many|TRBD2|TRBJ2-7|TRBV7-9
TGTGCCAGCAGCCGTTTAGCGGGAGGGCCTCTATACGAGCAGTACTTC
CASSRLAGGPLYEQYF
>many|NA|TRBJ2-7|TRBV10-3
TGTGCCAGCAAGACAGGGGAAGGGGCGGGAGCCTCCTACGAGCAGTACTTC
CASKTGEGAGASYEQYF
>NA|TRBD1|TRBJ2-3|TRBV6-2/TRBV6-3
TGTGCCAGCAGTTACGTCGGAACGACAGGGGATACGCAGTATTTT
CASSYVGTTGDTQYF
>many|NA|TRBJ1-1|TRBV11-3
TGTGCCAGCAGCTTAGTTCCTGGCGCTGAAGCTTTCTTT
CASSLVPGAEAFF
>many|NA|TRBJ1-1|TRBV20-1
TGCAGTGCATATAGGGCCAACCTGAACACTGAAGCTTTCTTT
CSAYRANLNTEAFF
>many|NA|TRBJ2-7|TRBV6-5
TGTGCCAGCAGTTACCAACGGGGACCCTACGAGCAGTACTTC
CASSYQRGPYEQYF
>many|NA|TRBJ2-7|TRBV2
TGTGCCAGCAGTGAATGGGGCGGCCAGGGTTACGAGCAGTACTTC
CASSEWGGQGYEQYF
>many|NA|TRBJ2-3|TRBV11-1
TGTGCCAGCAGCTTAACGGACTCGCAGTATTTT
CASSLTDSQYF
>many|TRBD1|TRBJ1-5|TRBV12-5
TGTGCTAGTGGTTTGGTACCATGGGACAGCCTCAATCAGCCCCAGCATTTT
CASGLVPWDSLNQPQHF
>many|NA|TRBJ2-5|TRBV20-1
TGCAGTTGTCACCGACAAGAGACCCAGTACTTC
CSCHRQETQYF
>NA|TRBD2|TRBJ2-1|TRBV20-1
TGCAGTGCTGGACTAGCGGGATCCTACAATGAGCAGTTCTTC
CSAGLAGSYNEQFF
>many|TRBD1|TRBJ1-1|TRBV18
TGTGCCAGCGTCCGGGACAGGGGACGGAACACTGAAGCTTTCTTT
CASVRDRGRNTEAFF
>many|TRBD1|TRBJ2-7|TRBV5-1
TGCGCCAGCAGCTTTTACCGGGACAGGGCGGACGAGCAGTACTTC
CASSFYRDRADEQYF
>NA|NA|TRBJ1-1|TRBV6-1
TGTGCCAGCAGTGAAGATTATATCACTGAAGCTTTCTTT
CASSEDYITEAFF
>NA|NA|TRBJ1-3|TRBV27
TGTGCCAGCAGTTTAACAGGGCCGGGAAACACCATATATTTT
CASSLTGPGNTIYF
>many|NA|TRBJ2-7|TRBV20-1
TGCAGTGCTAGAGTCCTAACAGGTAGCTCCTACGAGCAGTACTTC
CSARVLTGSSYEQYF
>many|TRBD2|TRBJ2-1|TRBV20-1
TGCAGTGCTAGAGATCTCGCGGGAGGGTACAATGAGCAGTTCTTC
CSARDLAGGYNEQFF